This T cell receptor (beta chain) was retrieved from a study of beta chain bispecific antibodies for T cell cancers (dated by TCRdb to the early 2020s). Looking at the study overall: Healthy donor T cells were cocultured with T cell leukemia lines and bispecific antibodies, and TRBV sequencing of the surviving cells was then used to measure how much each TRBV family was depleted. On the cell surface, TRBV12 (TRBV12-3) was expressed by Jurkat cells, whereas TRBV5-5 was expressed by HPB-ALL cells. Overall results and qualifications from the work: Cross-reactivity of the anti-TRBV5-5 antibody with TRBV5-6 was attributed to high sequence similarity between the two genes. Every sequenced sample was a mix of normal T cells and leukemia cell line cells, and most of the targeted TRBV signal originated from the leukemia cells instead of the normal T cells.

In its sample, this clonotype was seen many times. The target of this receptor is not known. No base quality information exists; no much larger clone differs at one position. Unique molecular identifier barcodes were incorporated into the libraries and were used for clonotype quantification. Qiagen AllPrep DNA/RNA Micro kits were used to isolate total RNA, and an Agilent TapeStation was used to check RNA quality. TCR beta libraries were constructed by 5' RACE, in which cDNA synthesis was followed by two PCR steps with TCR beta constant-region gene-specific primers. Sequencing of the TCR beta libraries was performed on an Illumina MiSeq platform. Turning to the authors' computational methods: MIGEC, MiXCR and VDJtools were used to process the reads. Clonotype frequency was computed as the clonotype's share of unique molecular identifiers among all unique molecular identifiers in the sample. Nonfunctional TRBV genes classified in IMGT as pseudogenes or open reading frames, such as TRBV1, TRBV12-1 and TRBV21, were excluded. TCRdb took the public reads, trimmed them with fastp at Q25, ran MiXCR for clone calling and kept in-frame beta chains. CDR3 protein duplicates are merged, each entry listing the most common genes and DNA. In this record, the V and J calls reflect TCRdb's handling and not the investigators' own analysis. This sample lists 20,000 or so distinct CDR3 sequences; approximately 2.4% were detected once. About a third of the sample comes from the top ten.

The CDR3 sequence holds 13 residues, the cysteine and phenylalanine included. The sequence is cut down to CDR3 DNA, 39 bases in frame from base 1. CDR1 MNHNS and CDR2 SASEGT are derived from the germline V gene. Relative to germline, V is 4 bases shorter and J is 4 bases shorter, with 10 bases between their ends. T cells were expanded from blood mononuclear cells for 3 to 4 days with either the anti-CD3 antibody OKT3 or CD3/CD28 Dynabeads. Expanded T cells were maintained in RPMI 1640 supplemented with about 10% fetal bovine serum, recombinant human IL-2 (roughly 100 IU/ml) and IL-7 (roughly 5 ng/ml). Each coculture contained 5 x 10^4 or so normal T cells, 5 x 10^4 or so target cells and bispecific antibody in about 92 ul and was incubated for around 18 hours at 37 degrees C. Every bispecific antibody was made of two single-chain variable fragments expressed in a single-chain diabody format with a His tag. Effector T cells were obtained from healthy human donors, and peripheral blood mononuclear cells were isolated from leukapheresis samples by Ficoll density gradient centrifugation.

The specimen sequenced was healthy donor T cells cultured with leukemia cells. The clonotype comes from a human donor in good health. Some clones in this sample may be carry-over from other donors' samples. The V gene is TRBV6-1 and the J gene is TRBJ1-1; TRBD1 could be the D gene, as 6 bases match. CDR3 loop: CASSATGLTEAFF. Read as DNA, the sequence is TGTGCCAGCAGTGCGACAGGTCTCACTGAAGCTTTCTTT.